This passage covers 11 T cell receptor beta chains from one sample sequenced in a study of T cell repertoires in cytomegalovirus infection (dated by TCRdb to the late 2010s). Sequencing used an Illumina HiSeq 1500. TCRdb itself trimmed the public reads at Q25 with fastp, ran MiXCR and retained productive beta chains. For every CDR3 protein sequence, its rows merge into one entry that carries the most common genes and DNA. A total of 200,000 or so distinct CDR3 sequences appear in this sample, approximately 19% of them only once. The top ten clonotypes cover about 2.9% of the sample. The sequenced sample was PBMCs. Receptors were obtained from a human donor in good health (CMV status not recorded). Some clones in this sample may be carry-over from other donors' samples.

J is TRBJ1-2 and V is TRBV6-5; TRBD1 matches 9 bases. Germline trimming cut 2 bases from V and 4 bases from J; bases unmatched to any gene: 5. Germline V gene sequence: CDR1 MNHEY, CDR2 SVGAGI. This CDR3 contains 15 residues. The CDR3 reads CASSYTGQGGYGYTF. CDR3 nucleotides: TGTGCCAGCAGTTACACGGGACAGGGAGGCTATGGCTACACCTTC.

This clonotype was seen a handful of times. The CDR3 loop is CASSPPGPNPAFF. The DNA for the CDR3 is TGTGCCAGCTCACCGCCGGGCCCGAATCCAGCTTTCTTT. The rearrangement uses TRBV18 and TRBJ1-1; D is unresolved. The CDR3 has 13 amino acids. Between the trimmed V and J ends, which lost 3 bases and 10 bases, there was a span of 15 bases. Germline CDR1 KGHSH, CDR2 LQKENI.

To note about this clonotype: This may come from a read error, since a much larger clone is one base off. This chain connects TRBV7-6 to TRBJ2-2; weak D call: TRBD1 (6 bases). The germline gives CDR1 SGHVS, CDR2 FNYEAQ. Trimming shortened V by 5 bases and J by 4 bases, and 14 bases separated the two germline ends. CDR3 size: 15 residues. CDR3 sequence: CASSPRGSVTGELFF. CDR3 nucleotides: TGTGCCAGCAGCCCCAGGGGTTCCGTCACCGGGGAGCTGTTTTTT.

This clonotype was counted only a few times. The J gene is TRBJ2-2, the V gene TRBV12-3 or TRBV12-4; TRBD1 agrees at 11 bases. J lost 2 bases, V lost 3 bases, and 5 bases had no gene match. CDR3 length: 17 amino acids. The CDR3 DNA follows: TGTGCCAGCAGTTTCGATGGGACAGGGGGAAACACCGGGGAGCTGTTTTTT. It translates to CASSFDGTGGNTGELFF.

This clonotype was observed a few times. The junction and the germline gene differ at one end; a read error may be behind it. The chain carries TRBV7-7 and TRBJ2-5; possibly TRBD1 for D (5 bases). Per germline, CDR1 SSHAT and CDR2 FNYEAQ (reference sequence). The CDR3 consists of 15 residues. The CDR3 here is CASSPSVRAGETQYF. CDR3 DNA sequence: TGTGCTAGCAGCCCCTCGGTGAGAGCAGGGGAGACCCAGTACTTC.

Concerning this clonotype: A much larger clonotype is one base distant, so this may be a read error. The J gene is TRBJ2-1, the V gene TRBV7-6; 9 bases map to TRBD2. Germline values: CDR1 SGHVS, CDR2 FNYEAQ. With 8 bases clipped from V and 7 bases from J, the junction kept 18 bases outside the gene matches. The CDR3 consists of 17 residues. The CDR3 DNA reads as TGTGCCAGCTGCCTTCGGACTAGCGCTACCAGGAGGAATGAGCAGTTCTTC. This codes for CASCLRTSATRRNEQFF.

In DNA, the CDR3 is TGTGCCAGCAGCTCCGACGCGACACCCCTCCACTTT. Translation: CASSSDATPLHF. This chain joins TRBV12-3 or TRBV12-4 and TRBJ1-6; D call uncertain. CDR3 length equals 12 residues. Trimming removed 6 bases at V and 11 bases at J, with 11 bases between.

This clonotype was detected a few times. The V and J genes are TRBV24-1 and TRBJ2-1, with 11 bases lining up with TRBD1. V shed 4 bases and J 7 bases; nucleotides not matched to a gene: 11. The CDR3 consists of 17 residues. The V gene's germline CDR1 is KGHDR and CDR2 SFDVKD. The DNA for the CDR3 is TGTGCCACCAGTGACCCCTCGGGGACAGGGGGGGTTAATGAGCAGTTCTTC. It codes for CATSDPSGTGGVNEQFF.

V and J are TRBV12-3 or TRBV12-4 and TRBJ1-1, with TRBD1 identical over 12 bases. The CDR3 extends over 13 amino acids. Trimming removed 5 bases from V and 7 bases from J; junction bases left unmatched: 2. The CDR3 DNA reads TGTGCCAGCAGTCGGGACAGGGGGCTTGAAGCTTTCTTT. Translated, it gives CASSRDRGLEAFF.

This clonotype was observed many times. This chain's CDR3 is CASSLRTRREKLFF. The CDR3 nucleotides are TGTGCCAGCAGTTTGAGGACGCGCCGTGAAAAACTGTTTTTT. This chain uses TRBV12-3 or TRBV12-4 with TRBJ1-4; D is ambiguous. The CDR3 loop spans 14 amino acids. The V end lost 3 bases, the J end lost 7 bases, and 12 bases lay between the germline ends.

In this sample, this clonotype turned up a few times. The CDR3 loop is CASSLDGTGMEKLFF. In DNA, the CDR3 is TGCGCCAGCAGCTTGGATGGGACAGGGATGGAAAAACTGTTTTTT. The chain couples TRBV5-1 to TRBJ1-4; 9 nucleotides align to TRBD1. V trimming: 0 bases; J trimming: 8 bases; junction bases outside the gene matches: 5. The CDR3 totals 15 residues. The V gene's germline CDR1 is SGHRS and CDR2 YFSETQ.